The 2 T cell receptor beta chains below all came from one sample that was sequenced in a study of early T cells in non-severe SARS-CoV-2 infection. TCRdb independently ran MiXCR on the 5' RACE reads; one entry per CDR3 protein. The repertoire holds some 59,000 distinct CDR3 sequences, with about 10% as singletons. The sequencing used whole blood, collected at baseline. The receptors shown here come from an adult who was a healthcare worker with PCR-confirmed SARS-CoV-2 infection or an uninfected control (not recorded which).

The rearrangement joins TRBV29-1 to TRBJ2-1, with unresolved D. V lost 6 bases and J 2 bases, leaving 20 bases between the germline ends. This CDR3 is built from 16 residues. Germline V gene sequence: CDR1 SQVTM, CDR2 ANQGSEA. The CDR3: CSVALRPPLPYNEQFF. In DNA, the CDR3 is TGCAGCGTCGCCCTCAGGCCCCCCTTACCCTACAATGAGCAGTTCTTC.

This clonotype was observed a few times. The V call is TRBV6-2 or TRBV6-3, the J call TRBJ2-7; the D gene could be TRBD1 or TRBD2 (5 bases each). Trimming removed 5 bases at V and 0 bases at J, with 11 bases between. The CDR3 sequence is 14 residues long. CDR1 and CDR2 from the germline V gene are MNHEY and SVGEGT. CDR3 coding DNA: TGTGCCAGCAGTCCGGGACGGAGCTCCTACGAGCAGTACTTC. This gives the protein CASSPGRSSYEQYF.